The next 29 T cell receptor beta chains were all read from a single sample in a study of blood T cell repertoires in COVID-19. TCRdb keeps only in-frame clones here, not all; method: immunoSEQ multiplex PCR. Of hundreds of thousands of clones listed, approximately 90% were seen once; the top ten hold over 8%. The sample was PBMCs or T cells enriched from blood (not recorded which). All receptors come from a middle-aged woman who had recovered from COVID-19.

This chain's CDR3 is CASSPFRDNYEQYF. In nucleotides, the CDR3 is TGTGCCAGCAGCCCCTTCCGGGACAACTACGAGCAGTACTTC. The V and J genes are TRBV11-3 and TRBJ2-7; TRBD1 is a possible D gene (6 bases). Germline V gene data show CDR1 as SGHNT and CDR2 as YENEEA. This CDR3 spans 14 amino acids. Deletions cut 5 bases from V and 3 bases from J, with 14 bases between.

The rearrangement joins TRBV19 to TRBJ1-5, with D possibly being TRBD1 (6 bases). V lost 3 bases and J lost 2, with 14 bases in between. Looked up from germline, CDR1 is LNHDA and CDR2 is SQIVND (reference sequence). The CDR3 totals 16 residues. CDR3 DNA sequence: TGTGCCAGTAGTATGCTGCAGGGGATTGGCAATCAGCCCCAGCATTTT. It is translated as CASSMLQGIGNQPQHF.

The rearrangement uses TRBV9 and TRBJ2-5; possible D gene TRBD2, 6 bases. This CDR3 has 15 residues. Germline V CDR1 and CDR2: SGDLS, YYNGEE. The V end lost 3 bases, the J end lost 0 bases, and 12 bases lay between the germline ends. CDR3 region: CASSALWGDQETQYF. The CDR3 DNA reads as TGTGCCAGCAGCGCCTTGTGGGGGGACCAAGAGACCCAGTACTTC.

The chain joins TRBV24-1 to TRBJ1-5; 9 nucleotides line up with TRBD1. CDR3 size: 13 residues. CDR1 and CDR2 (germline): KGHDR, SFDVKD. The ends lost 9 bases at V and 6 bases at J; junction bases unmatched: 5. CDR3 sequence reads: CATGQGSGQPQHF. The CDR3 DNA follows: TGTGCCACCGGACAGGGGTCCGGTCAGCCCCAGCATTTT.

DNA of the CDR3: TGCGCCAGCAGCCAGGGACTAGCGGGGGGTCAAGAGACCCAGTACTTC. It translates to CASSQGLAGGQETQYF. The V and J genes are TRBV5-1 and TRBJ2-5, with TRBD2 matching over 15 bases. In germline, CDR1 is SGHRS, CDR2 YFSETQ. The CDR3 loop spans 16 amino acids. With V trimmed by 4 bases and J by 2 bases, 3 bases remained unmatched.

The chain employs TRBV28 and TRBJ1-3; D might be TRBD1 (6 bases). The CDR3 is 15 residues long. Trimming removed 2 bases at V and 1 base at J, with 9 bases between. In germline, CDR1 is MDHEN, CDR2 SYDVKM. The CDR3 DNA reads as TGTGCCAGCAGTTTAGGGGGCGGGTCTGGAAACACCATATATTTT. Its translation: CASSLGGGSGNTIYF.

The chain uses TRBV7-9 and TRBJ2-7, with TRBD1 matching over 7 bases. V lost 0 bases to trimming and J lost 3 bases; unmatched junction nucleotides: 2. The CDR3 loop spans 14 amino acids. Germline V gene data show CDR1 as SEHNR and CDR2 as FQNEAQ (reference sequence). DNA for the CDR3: TGTGCCAGCAGCTTAGCGGGGACAGACTACGAGCAGTACTTC. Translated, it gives CASSLAGTDYEQYF.

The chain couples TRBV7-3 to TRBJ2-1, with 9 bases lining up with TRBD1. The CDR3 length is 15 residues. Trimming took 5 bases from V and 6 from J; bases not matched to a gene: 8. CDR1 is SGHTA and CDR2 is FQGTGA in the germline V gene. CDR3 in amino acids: CASSKGQGRFNEQFF. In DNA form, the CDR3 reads TGTGCCAGCAGCAAGGGACAGGGTCGATTCAATGAGCAGTTCTTC. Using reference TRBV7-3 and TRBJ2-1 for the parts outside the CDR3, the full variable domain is GAGVSQTPSNKVTEKGKYVELRCDPISGHTALYWYRQSLGQGPEFLIYFQGTGAADDSGLPNDRFFAVRPEGSVSTLKIQRTERGDSAVYLCASSKGQGRFNEQFFGPGTRLTVL.

The CDR3 DNA reads TGTGCCAGCAGTACCCCTAGCGGGAGGGCAGATACGCAGTATTTT. Its protein product is CASSTPSGRADTQYF. The rearrangement uses TRBV27 and TRBJ2-3; 12 bases map to TRBD2. The CDR3 length is 15 residues. Germline V gene lookup returns CDR1 MNHEY and CDR2 SMNVEV (reference sequence). Trimming took 5 bases from V and 4 from J; bases not matched to a gene: 4.

CDR3 sequence reads: CAISESGGSGIWTQYF. CDR3 coding DNA: TGTGCCATCAGTGAGTCGGGGGGTAGCGGGATATGGACCCAGTACTTC. The rearrangement joins TRBV10-3 to TRBJ2-5; TRBD2 agrees at 8 bases. This CDR3 region has 16 residues. The V and J ends lost 0 bases and 7 bases, in that order; junction bases with no gene match: 10. CDR1 ENHRY and CDR2 SYGVKD come from the germline V gene.

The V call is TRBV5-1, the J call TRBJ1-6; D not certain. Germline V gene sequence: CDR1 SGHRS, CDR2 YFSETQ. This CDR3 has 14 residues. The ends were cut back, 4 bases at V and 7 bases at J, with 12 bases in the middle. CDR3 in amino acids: CASSPGSGNSPLHF. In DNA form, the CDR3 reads TGCGCCAGCAGCCCCGGCTCGGGGAATTCACCCCTCCACTTT. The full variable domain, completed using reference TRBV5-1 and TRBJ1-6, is KAGVTQTPRYLIKTRGQQVTLSCSPISGHRSVSWYQQTPGQGLQFLFEYFSETQRNKGNFPGRFSGRQFSNSRSEMNVSTLELGDSALYLCASSPGSGNSPLHFGNGTRLTVT.

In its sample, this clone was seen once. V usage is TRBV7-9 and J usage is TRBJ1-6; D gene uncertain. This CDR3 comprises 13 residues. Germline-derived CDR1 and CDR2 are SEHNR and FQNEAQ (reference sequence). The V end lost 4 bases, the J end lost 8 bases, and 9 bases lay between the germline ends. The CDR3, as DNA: TGTGCCAGCAGCTCGACGGGGTATTCACCCCTCCACTTT. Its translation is CASSSTGYSPLHF.

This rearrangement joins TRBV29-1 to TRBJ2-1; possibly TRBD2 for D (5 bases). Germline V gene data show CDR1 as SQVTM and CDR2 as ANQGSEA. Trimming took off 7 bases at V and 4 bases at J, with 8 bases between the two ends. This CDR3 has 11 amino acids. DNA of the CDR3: TGCAGCGGCGGGCTTTACAATGAGCAGTTCTTC. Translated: CSGGLYNEQFF.

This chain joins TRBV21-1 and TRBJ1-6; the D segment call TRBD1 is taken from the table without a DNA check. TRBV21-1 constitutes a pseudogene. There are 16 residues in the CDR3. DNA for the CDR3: TGTGCCAGCAGCAAAGGAGGGACAGGGGGGAATTCACCCCTCCACTTT. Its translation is CASSKGGTGGNSPLHF.

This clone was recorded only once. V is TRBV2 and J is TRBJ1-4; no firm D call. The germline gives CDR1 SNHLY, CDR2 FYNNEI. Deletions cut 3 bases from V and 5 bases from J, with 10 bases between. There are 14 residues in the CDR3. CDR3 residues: CASSDRRRNEKLFF. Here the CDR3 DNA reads TGTGCCAGCAGTGACCGACGGAGGAATGAAAAACTGTTTTTT.

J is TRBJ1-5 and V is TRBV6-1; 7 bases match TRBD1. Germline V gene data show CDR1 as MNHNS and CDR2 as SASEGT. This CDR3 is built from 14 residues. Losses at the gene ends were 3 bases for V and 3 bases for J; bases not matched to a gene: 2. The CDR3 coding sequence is TGTGCCAGCAGTGACAGGGGGTACAATCAGCCCCAGCATTTT. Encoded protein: CASSDRGYNQPQHF.

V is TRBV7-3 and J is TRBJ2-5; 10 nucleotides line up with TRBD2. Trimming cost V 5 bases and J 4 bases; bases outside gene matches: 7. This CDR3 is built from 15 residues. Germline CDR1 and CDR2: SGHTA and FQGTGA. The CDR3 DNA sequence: TGTGCCAGCAGCGCACAAGCGGGAGGGCCAGAGACCCAGTACTTC. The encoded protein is CASSAQAGGPETQYF.

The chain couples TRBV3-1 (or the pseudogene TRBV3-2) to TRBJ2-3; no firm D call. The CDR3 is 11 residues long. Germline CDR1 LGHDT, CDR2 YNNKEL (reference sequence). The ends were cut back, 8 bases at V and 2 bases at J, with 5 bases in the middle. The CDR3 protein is CASQATDTQYF. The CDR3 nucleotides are TGTGCCAGCCAGGCCACAGATACGCAGTATTTT.

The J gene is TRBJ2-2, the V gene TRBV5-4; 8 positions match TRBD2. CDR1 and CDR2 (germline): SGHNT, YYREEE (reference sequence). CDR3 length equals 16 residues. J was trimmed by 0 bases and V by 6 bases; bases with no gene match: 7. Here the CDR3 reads CASTKGGRSNTGELFF. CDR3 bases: TGTGCCAGCACCAAAGGCGGGAGGTCGAACACCGGGGAGCTGTTTTTT.

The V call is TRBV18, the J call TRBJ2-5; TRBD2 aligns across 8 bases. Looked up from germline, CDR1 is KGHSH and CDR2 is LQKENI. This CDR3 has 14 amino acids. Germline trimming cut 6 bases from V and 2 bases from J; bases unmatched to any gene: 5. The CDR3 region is CASSQAGAQETQYF. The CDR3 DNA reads TGTGCCAGCTCCCAAGCGGGGGCTCAAGAGACCCAGTACTTC.

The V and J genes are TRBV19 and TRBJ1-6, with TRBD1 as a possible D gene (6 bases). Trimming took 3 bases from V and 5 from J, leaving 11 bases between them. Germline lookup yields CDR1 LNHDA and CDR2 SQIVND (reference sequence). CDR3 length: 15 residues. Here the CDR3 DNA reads TGTGCCAGTAGTATTTCAGGGGTGGATAATTCACCCCTCCACTTT. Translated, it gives CASSISGVDNSPLHF.

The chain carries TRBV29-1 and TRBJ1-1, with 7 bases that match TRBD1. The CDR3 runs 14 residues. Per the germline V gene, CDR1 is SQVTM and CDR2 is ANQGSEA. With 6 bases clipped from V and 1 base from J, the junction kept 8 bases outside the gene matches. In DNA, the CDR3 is TGCAGCGTCGTAACAGGGGCCACGAACACTGAAGCTTTCTTT. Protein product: CSVVTGATNTEAFF.

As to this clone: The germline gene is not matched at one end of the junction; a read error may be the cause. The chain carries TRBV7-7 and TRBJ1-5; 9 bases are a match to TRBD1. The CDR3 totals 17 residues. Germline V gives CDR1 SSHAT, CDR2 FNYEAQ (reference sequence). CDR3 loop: CASSPKPGTGNNQPQHF. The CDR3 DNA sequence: TGTGCTAGCAGCCCCAAACCCGGGACAGGGAACAATCAGCCCCAGCATTTT. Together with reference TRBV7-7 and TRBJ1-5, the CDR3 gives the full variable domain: GAGVSQSPRYKVTKRGQDVTLRCDPISSHATLYWYQQALGQGPEFLTYFNYEAQPDKSGLPSDRFSAERPEGSISTLTIQRTEQRDSAMYRCASSPKPGTGNNQPQHFGDGTRLSIL.

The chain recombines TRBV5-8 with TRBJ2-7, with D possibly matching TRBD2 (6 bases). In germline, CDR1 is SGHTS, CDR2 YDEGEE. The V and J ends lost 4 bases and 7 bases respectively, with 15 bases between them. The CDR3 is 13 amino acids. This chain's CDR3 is CASSRELTGEQYF. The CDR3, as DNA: TGTGCCAGCAGCCGGGAGCTAACGGGTGAGCAGTACTTC.

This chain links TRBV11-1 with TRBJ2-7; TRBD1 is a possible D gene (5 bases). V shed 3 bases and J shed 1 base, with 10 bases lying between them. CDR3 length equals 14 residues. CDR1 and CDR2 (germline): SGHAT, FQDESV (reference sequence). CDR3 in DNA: TGTGCCAGCAGCTTCTGGGGCCCTTCCTACGAGCAGTACTTC. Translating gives CASSFWGPSYEQYF.

The CDR3 DNA is TGTGCCAGCGCCAGACAGGTGCGATCCTACGAGCAGTACTTC. It specifies CASARQVRSYEQYF. The rearrangement links TRBV7-8 to TRBJ2-7, with a weak D call TRBD1 (6 bases). From germline, CDR1 is SGHVS and CDR2 FQNEAQ. Trimming removed 8 bases at V and 1 base at J, with 15 bases between. This CDR3 is built from 14 residues. Supplemented by reference TRBV7-8 and TRBJ2-7, the full variable domain reads GAGVSQSPRYKVAKRGQDVALRCDPISGHVSLFWYQQALGQGPEFLTYFQNEAQLDKSGLPSDRFFAERPEGSVSTLKIQRTQQEDSAVYLCASARQVRSYEQYFGPGTRLTVT.

This chain's CDR3 is CATSDLSVAGYNEQFF. The CDR3 nucleotides read TGTGCCACCAGTGATTTAAGTGTCGCGGGTTACAATGAGCAGTTCTTC. This chain links TRBV24-1 with TRBJ2-1; a weak D match, TRBD2 (5 bases). CDR1 and CDR2 (germline): KGHDR, SFDVKD. The V and J ends lost 1 base and 4 bases respectively, with 13 bases between them. This CDR3 is built from 16 residues.

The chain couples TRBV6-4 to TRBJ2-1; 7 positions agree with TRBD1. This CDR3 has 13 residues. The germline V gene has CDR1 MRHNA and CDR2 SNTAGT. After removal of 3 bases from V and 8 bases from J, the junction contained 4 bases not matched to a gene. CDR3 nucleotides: TGTGCCAGCAGTGAAGGGGGCAGGTATGAGCAGTTCTTC. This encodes CASSEGGRYEQFF.

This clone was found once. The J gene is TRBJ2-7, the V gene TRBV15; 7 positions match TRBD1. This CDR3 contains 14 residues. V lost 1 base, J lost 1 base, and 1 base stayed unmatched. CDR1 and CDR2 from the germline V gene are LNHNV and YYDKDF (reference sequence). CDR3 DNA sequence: TGTGCCACCAGCAGAGGGACAGGTTCCTACGAGCAGTACTTC. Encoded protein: CATSRGTGSYEQYF.